This TCR beta chain was profiled in a study of T cell responses to AZD1222 COVID-19 vaccine. Data came from immunoSEQ multiplex PCR; TCRdb stores just in-frame clones and leaves some out. The sample has fewer than 50,000 clones; around 77% are singletons. CDR3 size: 17 residues. CDR1 and CDR2 from the germline V gene are KGHDR and SFDVKD. V was clipped by 3 bases and J by 5 bases; unmatched bases: 9. This material consisted of peripheral blood, taken 28 days after the second dose of the MenACWY control vaccine. The chain carries TRBV24-1 and TRBJ2-3, with 11 bases lining up with TRBD1. The sequence came from an adult who received the MenACWY meningococcal vaccine as a control. The CDR3, as DNA: TGTGCCACCAGTGATCCTACACCGGACAGGGGGCTAGATACGCAGTATTTT. Its protein is CATSDPTPDRGLDTQYF.